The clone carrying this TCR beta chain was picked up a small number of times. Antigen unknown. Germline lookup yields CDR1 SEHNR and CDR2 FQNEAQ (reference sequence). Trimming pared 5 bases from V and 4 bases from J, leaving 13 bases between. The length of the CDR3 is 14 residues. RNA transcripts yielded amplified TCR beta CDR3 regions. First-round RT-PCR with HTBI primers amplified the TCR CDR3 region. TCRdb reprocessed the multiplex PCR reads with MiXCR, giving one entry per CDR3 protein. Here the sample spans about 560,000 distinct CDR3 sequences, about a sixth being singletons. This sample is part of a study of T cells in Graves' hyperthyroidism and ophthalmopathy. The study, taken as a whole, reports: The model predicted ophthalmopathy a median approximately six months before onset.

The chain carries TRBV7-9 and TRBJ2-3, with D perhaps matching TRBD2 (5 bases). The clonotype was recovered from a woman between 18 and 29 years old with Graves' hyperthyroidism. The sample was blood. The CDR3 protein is CASSEGAWPDTQYF. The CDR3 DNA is TGTGCCAGCAGCGAGGGTGCGTGGCCAGATACGCAGTATTTT. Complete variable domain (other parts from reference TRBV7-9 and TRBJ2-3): DTGVSQNPRHKITKRGQNVTFRCDPISEHNRLYWYRQTLGQGPEFLTYFQNEAQLEKSRLLSDRFSAERPKGSFSTLEIQRTEQGDSAMYLCASSEGAWPDTQYFGPGTRLTVL.